This TCR beta chain was retrieved from a study of blood T cell repertoires in COVID-19. Measured with immunoSEQ multiplex PCR; TCRdb has only the in-frame clones, and not every one. This sample has 200,000 to 250,000 clones, with roughly 83% found just once. Trimming removed 5 bases at V and 9 bases at J, with 11 bases between. CDR1 and CDR2 (germline): SGHTA, FQGNSA. This CDR3 region has 12 residues. This chain joins TRBV7-2 and TRBJ2-1; perhaps TRBD2 as D (6 bases). The TCR sequence derives from a woman aged 45-59 years with acute or convalescent COVID-19. The sample was peripheral blood. CDR3 in amino acids: CASSQGGTEQFF. CDR3 nucleotides: TGTGCCAGCAGCCAAGGCGGGACTGAGCAGTTCTTC.